One T cell receptor beta chain is described in this entry. The antigen is not known. This entry comes from a study of T cell repertoires and HLA-DP antigens. Germline lookup yields CDR1 SGHDT and CDR2 YYEEEE. This CDR3 is 14 amino acids long. With 3 bases removed from V and 3 bases from J, the gap between germline ends came to 9 bases. Assay used: immunoSEQ multiplex PCR; TCRdb lists only in-frame clones, some missing. The table includes about 110,000 clones, around 93% detected once. The chain carries TRBV5-6 and TRBJ2-2; no clear D. The source is a woman under 30 in good health and CMV-seronegative. The sequenced sample was CD4+ T cells from PBMCs. The CDR3 nucleotides are TGTGCCAGCAGCTCCGGGCCTCACACCGGGGAGCTGTTTTTT. Translating it yields CASSSGPHTGELFF.